This T cell receptor beta chain was sequenced during a study of cytomegalovirus exposure and HLA in healthy donors (TCRdb year 2017). Study-wide context: According to an earlier analysis of 587 of the donors, 200 million or so T cells yielded approximately 120 million unique TCR beta sequences and 276 Gb of sequence data. On average, over 200,000 unique TCR beta nucleotide sequences were sequenced per donor among 398 genotyped donors of the cohort, with roughly 20% of those sequences being non-productive. Both class I and class II loci were covered by HLA typing, at four-digit resolution. Of the 300 to 450 genotyped donors, 65% to 90% were placed in the genetic ancestry cluster associated with self-reported Caucasian donors. To predict cytomegalovirus infection status, the study brought together high-throughput TCR immunosequencing, statistical association of individual TCRs with disease status, and machine learning. Four to six DR-DQ haplotypes were handled as single units for association and clustering, since linkage in the cohort was strong. Typing coverage differed by locus: A, B, C, DRB1 and DQB1 were typed in roughly 629-640 donors, DQA1 in roughly 510, DPA1 in 600 to 610, and DPB1 in 400 to 480. The later analysis used no new phenotypic data to find candidate immune exposures, relying instead on TCR beta sequences and their occurrence across donors. The study used immunosequencing to profile the T cell repertoires of some 600 subjects and linked those repertoires to cytomegalovirus serostatus. In a later genetic analysis, genome-wide SNP genotypes for about three fifths of the roughly 670 donors were used, and that subset was treated as a discovery cohort. Every discovery cohort repertoire had been produced on one sequencing platform. The study was designed to test whether signatures of past pathogen exposure could be identified by cataloging public T cell receptors. To decide whether each TCR beta V gene segment behaved as functional or pseudogenic, an earlier analysis of 587 of the donors relied on high-throughput TCR beta sequencing. A later analysis re-analyzed previously published TCR beta repertoires from roughly 600 donors and added high-resolution HLA genotyping to study TCR occurrence patterns. Alongside the repertoire data, information on donor age, sex, ethnicity and CMV serostatus was compiled. An early release that covered roughly 600 HLA-typed donors contained approximately 290 gigabases of sequencing data and 75 million to 100 million unique TCR sequences. Along with the roughly 710-subject first cohort, a separate validation cohort of over a hundred different subjects was used.

V is clipped by 4 bases and J by 7 bases, and the sequence between their germline boundaries is 10 bases long. Reading the germline V gene gives CDR1 SNHLY and CDR2 FYNNEI. The CDR3 has 12 amino acids, counting the end cysteine and phenylalanine. The kept DNA is CDR3 alone, 36 bases in frame from the first base. The library was obtained by the immunoSEQ multiplex PCR assay. A mixture of 60 forward primers for TCR Vbeta segments and 13 reverse primers for TCR Jbeta segments was used in the multiplex PCR. Amplification of the CDR3 region of rearranged TCR beta genes was performed with a multiplex PCR assay on genomic DNA. On the Illumina HiSeq System, the amplified TCR beta libraries were sequenced as 87-base-pair reads. In the original analysis: A later analysis tallied 75 million to 95 million unique TCR beta chains across the 666 repertoires, and around 9.9 million of those chains were shared by two or more donors. A nearest-neighbor algorithm error-corrected the raw reads and collapsed the reads into unique sequences, merging closely related sequences to remove PCR and sequencing errors. To assign V, D and J gene segments, CDR3 sequences were aligned to IMGT reference sequences. Each retained sequence needed at least a six-nucleotide match to both a V gene segment and a J gene segment. Rearrangements were called productive when the CDR3 lacked stop codons and stayed in frame with V and J; all others were non-productive. CDR3 was defined by IMGT convention, running from the second conserved V-encoded cysteine to the conserved J-encoded phenylalanine. In an earlier analysis of just under 600 of the donors, sequences lacking an unambiguous match to a single V gene segment were excluded. In an earlier analysis of 450 to 750 of the donors, a V segment was called functional when productive rearrangements were above 56.7%, and segregating when the standard deviation between donors exceeded 5%. To diagnose cytomegalovirus status from the catalog of TCR beta chain sequences, a statistical classification framework was built. V and J gene assignment, in a later analysis, came from comparing TCR nucleotide sequences with IMGT/GENE-DB human TR gene sequences. In a later analysis, CDR3 sequences and most-parsimonious VDJ recombination scenarios were assigned using the TCRdist pipeline. In a later analysis, each TCR beta chain was defined by its CDR3 amino acid sequence together with its V-gene family, and reads lacking a unique V-gene family were excluded. To address suspected cross-contamination and a sequencing artifact, a later analysis removed around 590 highly shared, low-generation-probability nucleotide sequences. In a later analysis, a clonal expansion index for each public chain was calculated from normalized within-repertoire ranks of inferred template counts. Generation probabilities in a later analysis came from a VDJ recombination model fitted to out-of-frame rearrangements, and those results were checked against IGoR. In a later analysis, TCR-TCR, TCR-HLA and TCR-CMV co-occurrence was scored with hypergeometric tests, and a repertoire-size bias correction was applied to TCR pairs. To estimate false discovery rates, a later analysis permuted the HLA or CMV assignments 20 times. A later analysis grouped co-occurring TCRs with DBSCAN, adding TCRdist sequence similarity when clustering within HLA-allele-positive subsets. Co-occurrence clustering excluded repertoires with fewer than 30,000 or more than 120,000 public chains, plus five with anomalous nucleotide sharing. This immuneACCESS table, as held by TCRdb, lists in-frame sequences with V and J called but not all clones. Of the missing ones, under half trace to an unresolved V gene in checked studies; the others have no known cause. The DNA was the basis for D and trimming; V, J and clone size are from that table. The sample table lists 150,000 to 200,000 clones, 65% to 80% of them with a count of one. The ten largest clonotypes hold approximately 1% of the sample.

The cohort comprised around 690 healthy bone marrow donors. All cohort members were sampled while nominally healthy, although unrecorded immune exposures were likely present. The donor was CMV seronegative and belonged to the group of 352 seronegative cohort members. Every donor gave a peripheral blood sample, and the peripheral blood mononuclear cells from that sample were used for TCR beta sequencing. Genomic DNA extraction from the blood cell samples was performed with the Qiagen DNeasy Blood Extraction Kit. As concerns this clone: The antigen it recognizes is unknown. No base-level quality is on record; no much larger clone is a single base apart.

Beyond this particular receptor, the publication reports: HLA typing was unavailable for some donors at each locus, so association tests used only the typed subset. Sequencing depth was assumed to be roughly uniform across donors in the presence/absence analyses, though that assumption may not hold. Correlated functional status among segregating V segments might reflect linkage disequilibrium, but an unknown experimental factor could not be ruled out. Compared with the 666-donor mean, donors in an Asian-associated ancestry cluster had fewer N-insertions in productive TCRs, according to a later genetic analysis. According to a later analysis, TCR association rates differed among HLA loci, with DRB1 alleles showing the most associated TCRs and HLA-C alleles showing the fewest. A further reported finding was that TCR beta sequences accurately predicted the HLA-A and HLA-B alleles for most subjects in the first cohort. In a later analysis, HLA-associated TCR beta chains showed more clonal expansion and lower generation probabilities than non-associated chains that were equally common. Strong co-occurrence of HLA alleles, especially DR and DQ, made assigning TCR associations to individual alleles difficult. The authors suggested that the approach could potentially be generalized to other disease states and immunological phenotypes. Most TCR sequences were observed very rarely across donors, whereas some public TCRs were present in many individuals. For the cohort, immune exposure information was limited to CMV serostatus. The earlier analysis of about 600 of the donors excluded around 17 rarely observed V segments, including chromosome 9 orphons, because counts were too low. Only TCR beta chains were sequenced in this cohort, and the absence of alpha or paired-chain data limited detectable features. In both the original and validation cohorts, the classifier was reported to diagnose cytomegalovirus status with high specificity and sensitivity. A later analysis reported that several top co-occurrence clusters appeared linked to parvovirus B19, influenza, CMV and Epstein-Barr virus. In vitro tests confirmed that a few of the cytomegalovirus-associated TCR beta chains recognize cytomegalovirus antigens. In a later analysis, around 17,000 TCR beta sequences were associated with specific HLA alleles at a false discovery rate of 0.05. In a later analysis, most CMV-associated TCR beta chains were found to appear HLA-restricted, with HLA associations seemingly driven largely by CMV exposure. In a later genetic analysis, a missense DCLRE1C variant was associated with V-gene and J-gene trimming of TCR beta chains, and the association was replicated in an independent cohort. Some IMGT-functional V segments, including TRBV6-2 and TRBV6-3, could not be distinguished by the 87-base-pair reads and were therefore excluded. A total of about 150 TCR beta chains were listed by the study as associated with cytomegalovirus. A group of highly shared sequence variants was considered likely to be a technical artifact of the sequencing pipeline. Broadly in line with IMGT annotations, most TCR beta V segments showed up in productive rearrangements about 87% or about 30% of the time in an earlier analysis of roughly 590 of the donors.

The receptor was derived from a woman aged 40 to 50 in good health and CMV-seronegative. The receptor chain draws on TRBV2 and TRBJ1-2; there is no confident call for the D gene. Input material: PBMCs. The nucleotide sequence reads TGTGCCAGCAGTGGCCAGGCCTTTGGCTACACCTTC. Its translation reads: CASSGQAFGYTF.